One T cell receptor (beta chain) is described in this entry. Its antigen is not identified. The germline gene is not matched at one end of the junction; a read error may be the cause. The library came from three nested PCR rounds adapted from ARM-PCR protocols. Using its own MiXCR run on the multiplex PCR reads, TCRdb lists one record per CDR3 protein. The table lists 60,000 to 80,000 distinct CDR3 sequences, 65% to 75% of them singletons. This sample's RNA came from whole unsorted tissue. Distant lung tissue was collected more than 3 cm away from the tumor edge. Donors were chemotherapy-naive, newly diagnosed lung cancer surgical patients in China, August–late 2014. The sample originates from a study of tumor and adjacent non-tumor tissue in lung cancer. Across the whole study: There were around 11 adenocarcinoma, a couple of squamous cell carcinoma and 1 small cell lung cancer cases.

CDR3 length: 14 amino acids. Germline CDR1 reads DFQATT; CDR2 reads SNEGSKA (reference sequence). Overall study findings and caveats: Shorter survival was associated with higher TCR diversity in tumors. Tumor repertoires had a smaller top 100 clone share than normal lung.

Sequencing was carried out using distant non-tumor lung tissue. This TCR came from a woman aged 50 to 60 with non-small cell lung cancer. J is TRBJ2-5 and V is TRBV20-1, with a weak D call TRBD1 (6 bases). The CDR3 region is CSTRSGSRGETQYF. The DNA for the CDR3 is TGTAGTACTAGAAGCGGCTCTAGGGGGGAGACCCAGTACTTC.